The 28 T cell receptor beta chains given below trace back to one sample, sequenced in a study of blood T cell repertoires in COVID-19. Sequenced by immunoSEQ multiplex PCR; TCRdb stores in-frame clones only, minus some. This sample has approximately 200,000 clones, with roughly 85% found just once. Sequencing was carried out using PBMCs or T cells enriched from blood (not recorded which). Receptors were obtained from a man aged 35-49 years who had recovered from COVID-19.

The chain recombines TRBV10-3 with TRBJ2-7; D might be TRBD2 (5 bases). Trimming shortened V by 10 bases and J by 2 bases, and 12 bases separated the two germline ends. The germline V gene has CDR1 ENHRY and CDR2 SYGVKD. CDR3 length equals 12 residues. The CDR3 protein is CATRGEAYEQYF. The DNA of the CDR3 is TGTGCCACTCGGGGTGAGGCCTACGAGCAGTACTTC.

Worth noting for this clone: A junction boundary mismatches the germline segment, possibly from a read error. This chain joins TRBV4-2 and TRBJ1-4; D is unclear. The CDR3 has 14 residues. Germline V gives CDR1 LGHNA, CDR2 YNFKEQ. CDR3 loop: CANSQGGTNEKLFF. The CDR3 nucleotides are TGTGCCAACAGCCAAGGAGGGACTAATGAAAAACTGTTTTTT.

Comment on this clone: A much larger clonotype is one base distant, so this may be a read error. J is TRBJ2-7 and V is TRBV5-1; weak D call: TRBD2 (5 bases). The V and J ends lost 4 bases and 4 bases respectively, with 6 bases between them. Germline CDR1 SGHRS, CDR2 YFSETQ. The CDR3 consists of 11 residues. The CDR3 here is CASSDYYEQYF. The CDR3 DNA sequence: TGCGCCAGCAGCGACTATTACGAGCAGTACTTC. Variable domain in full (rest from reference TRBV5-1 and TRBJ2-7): KAGVTQTPRYLIKTRGQQVTLSCSPISGHRSVSWYQQTPGQGLQFLFEYFSETQRNKGNFPGRFSGRQFSNSRSEMNVSTLELGDSALYLCASSDYYEQYFGPGTRLTVT.

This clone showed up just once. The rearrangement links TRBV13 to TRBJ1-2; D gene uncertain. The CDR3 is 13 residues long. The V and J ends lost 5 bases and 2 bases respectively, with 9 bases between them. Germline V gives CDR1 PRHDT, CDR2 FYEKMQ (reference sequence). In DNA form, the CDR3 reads TGTGCCAGCAGCCGGACGGGAAACTATGGCTACACCTTC. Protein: CASSRTGNYGYTF.

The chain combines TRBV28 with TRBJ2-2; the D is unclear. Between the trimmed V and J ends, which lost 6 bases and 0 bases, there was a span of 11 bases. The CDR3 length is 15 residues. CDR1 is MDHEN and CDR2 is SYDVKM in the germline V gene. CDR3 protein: CASSWASPNTGELFF. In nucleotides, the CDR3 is TGTGCCAGCAGCTGGGCATCCCCGAACACCGGGGAGCTGTTTTTT.

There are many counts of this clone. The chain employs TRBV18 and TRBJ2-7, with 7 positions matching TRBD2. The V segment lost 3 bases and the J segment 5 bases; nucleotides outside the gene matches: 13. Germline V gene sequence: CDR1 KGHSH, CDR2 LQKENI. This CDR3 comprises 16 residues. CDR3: CASSPEYGRVGDEQYF. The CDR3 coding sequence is TGTGCCAGCTCACCCGAGTATGGGAGGGTCGGAGACGAGCAGTACTTC.

The CDR3 region is CASSLVGTGDGYTF. The CDR3 DNA reads as TGCGCCAGCAGCTTGGTAGGGACAGGGGATGGCTACACCTTC. This chain uses TRBV5-1 with TRBJ1-2, with TRBD1 matching over 10 bases. The junction had 2 bases not matched to a gene; V was cut back by 0 bases and J by 6 bases. The CDR3 is made up of 14 amino acids. Germline assignment: CDR1 SGHRS and CDR2 YFSETQ.

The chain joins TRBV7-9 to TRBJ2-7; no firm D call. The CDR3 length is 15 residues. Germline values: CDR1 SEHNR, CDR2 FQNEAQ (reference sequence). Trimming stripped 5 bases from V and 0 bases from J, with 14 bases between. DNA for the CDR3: TGTGCCAGCAGCCCCTCTGCGAGTCGCTCCTACGAGCAGTACTTC. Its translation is CASSPSASRSYEQYF.

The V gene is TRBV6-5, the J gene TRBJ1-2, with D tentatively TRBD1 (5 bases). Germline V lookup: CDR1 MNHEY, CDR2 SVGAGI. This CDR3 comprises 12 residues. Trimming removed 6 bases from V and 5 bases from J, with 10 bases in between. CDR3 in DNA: TGTGCCAGCAGAGGGGTTGGGTATGGCTACACCTTC. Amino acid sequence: CASRGVGYGYTF.

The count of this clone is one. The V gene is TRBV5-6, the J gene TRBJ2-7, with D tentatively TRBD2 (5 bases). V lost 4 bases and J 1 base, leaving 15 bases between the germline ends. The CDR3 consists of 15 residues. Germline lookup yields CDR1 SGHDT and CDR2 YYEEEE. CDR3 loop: CASSGGREASYEQYF. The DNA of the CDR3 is TGTGCCAGCAGCGGCGGACGGGAAGCGTCCTACGAGCAGTACTTC.

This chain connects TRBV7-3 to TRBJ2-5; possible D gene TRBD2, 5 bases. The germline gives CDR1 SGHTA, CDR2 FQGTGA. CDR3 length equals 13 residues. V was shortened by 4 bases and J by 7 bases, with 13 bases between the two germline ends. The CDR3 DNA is TGTGCCAGCAGCTCGGAGACTACTATGACCCAGTACTTC. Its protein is CASSSETTMTQYF.

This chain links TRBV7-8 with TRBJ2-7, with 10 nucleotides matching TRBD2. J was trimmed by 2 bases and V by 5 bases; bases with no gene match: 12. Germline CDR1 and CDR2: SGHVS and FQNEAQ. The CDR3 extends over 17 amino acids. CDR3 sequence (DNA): TGTGCCAGCAGCCTCGGATGGGGTCTAGCGGGGGCCTACGAGCAGTACTTC. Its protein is CASSLGWGLAGAYEQYF. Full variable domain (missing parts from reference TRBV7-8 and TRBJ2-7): GAGVSQSPRYKVAKRGQDVALRCDPISGHVSLFWYQQALGQGPEFLTYFQNEAQLDKSGLPSDRFFAERPEGSVSTLKIQRTQQEDSAVYLCASSLGWGLAGAYEQYFGPGTRLTVT.

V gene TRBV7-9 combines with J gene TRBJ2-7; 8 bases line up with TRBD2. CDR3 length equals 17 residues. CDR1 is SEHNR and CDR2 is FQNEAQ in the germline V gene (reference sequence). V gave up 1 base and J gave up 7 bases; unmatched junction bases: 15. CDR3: CASSLGSREGLRAEQYF. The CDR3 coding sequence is TGTGCCAGCAGCTTAGGCTCCCGGGAGGGCCTTCGTGCGGAGCAGTACTTC.

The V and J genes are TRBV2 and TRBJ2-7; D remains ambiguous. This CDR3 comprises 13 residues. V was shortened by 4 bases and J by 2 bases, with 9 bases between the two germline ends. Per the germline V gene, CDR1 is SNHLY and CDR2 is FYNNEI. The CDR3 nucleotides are TGTGCCAGCAGTGGAGGCCCCGCCTACGAGCAGTACTTC. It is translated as CASSGGPAYEQYF.

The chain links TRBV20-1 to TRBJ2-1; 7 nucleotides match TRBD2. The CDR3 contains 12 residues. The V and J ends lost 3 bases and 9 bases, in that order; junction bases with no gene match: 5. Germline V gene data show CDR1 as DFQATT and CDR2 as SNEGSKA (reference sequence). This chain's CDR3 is CSASRGGGEQFF. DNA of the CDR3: TGCAGTGCTAGTCGGGGCGGGGGTGAGCAGTTCTTC.

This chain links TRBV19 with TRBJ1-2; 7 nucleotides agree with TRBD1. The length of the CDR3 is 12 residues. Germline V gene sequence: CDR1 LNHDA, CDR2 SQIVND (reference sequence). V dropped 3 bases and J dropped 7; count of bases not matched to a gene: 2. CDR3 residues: CASSIGTVGYTF. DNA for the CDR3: TGTGCCAGTAGTATCGGGACAGTTGGCTACACCTTC.

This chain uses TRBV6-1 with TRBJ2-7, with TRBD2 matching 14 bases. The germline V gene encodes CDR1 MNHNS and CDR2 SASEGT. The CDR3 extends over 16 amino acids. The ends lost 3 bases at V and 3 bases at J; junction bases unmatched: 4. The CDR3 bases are TGTGCCAGCAGTGATCCCGGGACTAGCGGGAGCTACGAGCAGTACTTC. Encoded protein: CASSDPGTSGSYEQYF.

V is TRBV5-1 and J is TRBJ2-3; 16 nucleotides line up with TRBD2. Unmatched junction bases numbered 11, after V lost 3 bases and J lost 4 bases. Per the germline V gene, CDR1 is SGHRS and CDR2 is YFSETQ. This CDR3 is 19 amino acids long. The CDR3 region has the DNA TGCGCCAGCAGCTCCCCCACCGGGACTAGCGGGAGGGCTGCAGATACGCAGTATTTT. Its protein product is CASSSPTGTSGRAADTQYF. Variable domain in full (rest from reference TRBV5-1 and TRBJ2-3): KAGVTQTPRYLIKTRGQQVTLSCSPISGHRSVSWYQQTPGQGLQFLFEYFSETQRNKGNFPGRFSGRQFSNSRSEMNVSTLELGDSALYLCASSSPTGTSGRAADTQYFGPGTRLTVL.

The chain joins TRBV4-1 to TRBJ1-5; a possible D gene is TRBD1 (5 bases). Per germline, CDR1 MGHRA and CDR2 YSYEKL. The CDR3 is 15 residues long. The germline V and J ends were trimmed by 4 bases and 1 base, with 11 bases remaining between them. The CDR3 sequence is CASSLEGRSNQPQHF. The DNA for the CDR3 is TGCGCCAGCAGCCTGGAGGGGAGGAGCAATCAGCCCCAGCATTTT.

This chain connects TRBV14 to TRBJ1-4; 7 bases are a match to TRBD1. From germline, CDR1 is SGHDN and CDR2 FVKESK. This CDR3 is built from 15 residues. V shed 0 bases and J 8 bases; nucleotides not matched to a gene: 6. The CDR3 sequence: CASSQDATGREKLFF. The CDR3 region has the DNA TGTGCCAGCAGCCAAGATGCGACAGGGCGGGAAAAACTGTTTTTT.

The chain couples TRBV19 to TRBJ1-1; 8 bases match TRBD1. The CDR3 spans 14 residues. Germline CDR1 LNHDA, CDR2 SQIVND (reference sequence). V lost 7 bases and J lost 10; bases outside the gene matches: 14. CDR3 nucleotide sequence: TGTGCCAGTACCCTTTGGGGGGACAGGTCGGCAGCTTTCTTT. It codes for CASTLWGDRSAAFF.

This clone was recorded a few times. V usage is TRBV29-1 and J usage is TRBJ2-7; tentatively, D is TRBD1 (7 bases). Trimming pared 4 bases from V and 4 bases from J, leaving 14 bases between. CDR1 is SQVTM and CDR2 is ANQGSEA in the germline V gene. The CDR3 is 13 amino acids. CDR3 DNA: TGCAGCGTTGGTGAGGCAGGGGGGTACGAGCAGTACTTC. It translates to CSVGEAGGYEQYF.

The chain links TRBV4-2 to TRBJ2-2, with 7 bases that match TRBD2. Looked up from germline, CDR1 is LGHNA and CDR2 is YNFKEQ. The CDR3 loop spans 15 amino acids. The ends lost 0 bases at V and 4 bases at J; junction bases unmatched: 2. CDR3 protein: CASSQEASGTGELFF. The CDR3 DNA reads TGTGCCAGCAGCCAAGAGGCTAGCGGCACCGGGGAGCTGTTTTTT.

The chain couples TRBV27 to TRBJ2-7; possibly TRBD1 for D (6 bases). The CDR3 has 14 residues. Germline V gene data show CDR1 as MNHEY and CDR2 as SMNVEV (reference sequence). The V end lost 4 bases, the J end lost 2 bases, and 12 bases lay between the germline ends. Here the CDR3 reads CASSSPGQTYEQYF. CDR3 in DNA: TGTGCCAGCAGTTCCCCCGGACAGACCTACGAGCAGTACTTC.

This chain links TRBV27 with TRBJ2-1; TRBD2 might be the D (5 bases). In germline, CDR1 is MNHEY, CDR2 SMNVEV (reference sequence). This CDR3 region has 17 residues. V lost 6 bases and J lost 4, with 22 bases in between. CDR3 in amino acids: CASSVVLEDLPYNEQFF. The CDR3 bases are TGTGCCAGCAGCGTGGTATTGGAGGACCTACCTTACAATGAGCAGTTCTTC.

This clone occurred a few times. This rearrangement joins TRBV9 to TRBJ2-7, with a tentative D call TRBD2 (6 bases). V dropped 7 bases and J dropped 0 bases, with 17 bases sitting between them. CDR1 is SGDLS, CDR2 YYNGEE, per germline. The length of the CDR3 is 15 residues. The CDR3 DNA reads TGTGCCAGCCCCCGGAGGCGGGACTTCTCCTACGAGCAGTACTTC. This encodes CASPRRRDFSYEQYF.

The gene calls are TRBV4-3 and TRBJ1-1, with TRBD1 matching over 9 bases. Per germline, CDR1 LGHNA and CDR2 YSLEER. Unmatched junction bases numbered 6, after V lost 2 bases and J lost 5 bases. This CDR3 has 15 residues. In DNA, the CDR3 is TGCGCCAGCAGCCAATCCCGGGACAGGGTTACTGAAGCTTTCTTT. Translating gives CASSQSRDRVTEAFF.

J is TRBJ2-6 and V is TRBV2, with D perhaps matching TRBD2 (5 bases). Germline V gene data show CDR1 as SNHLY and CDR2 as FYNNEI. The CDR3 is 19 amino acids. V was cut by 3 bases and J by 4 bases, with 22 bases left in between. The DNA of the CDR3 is TGTGCCAGCAGTGATGATGTGGCGGGTGGGAGTCTCGGGGCCAACGTCCTGACTTTC. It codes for CASSDDVAGGSLGANVLTF.